This is a list of T cell receptor beta chains from one sample in a study of blood T cell repertoires in COVID-19. The repertoire was sequenced with immunoSEQ multiplex PCR; TCRdb's copy has only in-frame clones and lacks some. Counted here are fewer than 200,000 clones, 75% to 90% occurring once; the ten biggest clones make up nearly 4.5%. Material for sequencing was PBMCs or T cells enriched from blood (not recorded which). The receptors were gathered from a woman between 50 and 59 years old who had recovered from COVID-19. The conserved cysteine and the conserved F or W are not part of the CDR3 here. Some rows mark clone size as missing; the rest say once, few, many or name a class of expanded clone.

ASSPKLPTDTQY	TRBJ2-3	.	TRBV4-2
ASSQGTGPNQPQH	TRBJ1-5	once	TRBV14
ASSPGTAHNQPQH	TRBJ1-5	.	TRBV7-2
ASSLGGQSLTEAF	TRBJ1-1	.	TRBV11-3
SVGEGGELF	TRBJ2-2	.	TRBV29-1
ASSRDRPPNQPQH	TRBJ1-5	once	TRBV2
ASSLSRTDTQY	TRBJ2-3	few	TRBV11-2
ASIAPLQGAAF	TRBJ1-1	.	TRBV19
ASSSTGVYGYT	TRBJ1-2	.	TRBV6-5
ASSLGLAGGRGETQY	TRBJ2-5	.	TRBV11-2
ANTRQVLIDGYT	TRBJ1-2	.	TRBV2
ASSRAGTGWSGYT	TRBJ1-2	.	TRBV6-2/TRBV6-3
ASSQDGQPNQPQH	TRBJ1-5	.	TRBV2
ASSIGQGEGQPQH	TRBJ1-5	few	TRBV19
ASSHVRGGYT	TRBJ1-2	.	TRBV4-1
ASSLGRGWQTQY	TRBJ2-5	.	TRBV7-8
ATAGDSYNSPLH	TRBJ1-6	.	TRBV19
ASSRDSWNTGELF	TRBJ2-2	.	TRBV27
ASSLEAGLRGNTIY	TRBJ1-3	.	TRBV7-9
ASSQTGINSPLH	TRBJ1-6	.	TRBV6-5
ASSPTSGGAGGYT	TRBJ1-2	.	TRBV6-2/TRBV6-3
ASSVGQGALSDYGYT	TRBJ1-2	.	TRBV9
ASRVWSTEAF	TRBJ1-1	few	TRBV11-2
ASSVVSGGAAEQF	TRBJ2-1	many	TRBV9
ASSQGRGAAIY	TRBJ1-3	.	TRBV9
ASTTLRTRGTEAF	TRBJ1-1	.	TRBV19
ASSPRQGDEKLF	TRBJ1-4	.	TRBV18
ASSRQLLKNTGELF	TRBJ2-2	.	TRBV6-2/TRBV6-3
ASSVAQIPNSPLH	TRBJ1-6	.	TRBV9
ASSNGGGEQF	TRBJ2-1	.	TRBV18
ASGGGTHTEAF	TRBJ1-1	.	TRBV12-5
ASSLNGGNTEAF	TRBJ1-1	.	TRBV7-3
ATSRGWNEQF	TRBJ2-1	.	TRBV24-1
ASSPRGGDNEQF	TRBJ2-1	.	TRBV3-1/TRBV3-2
ASSLLQGGYT	TRBJ1-2	.	TRBV7-2
ATRKASAQETQY	TRBJ2-5	.	TRBV10-3
ASRQGEKLF	TRBJ1-4	.	TRBV6-5
ASSPTQGSHEQF	TRBJ2-1	.	TRBV4-3
ASRQGAEETQY	TRBJ2-5	.	TRBV5-1
ASSPPTSLRSGYT	TRBJ1-2	.	TRBV18
ASSEVSRVETQY	TRBJ2-5	.	TRBV6-1
ASSEPEIFTQY	TRBJ2-3	.	TRBV2
ASRKTGNQPQH	TRBJ1-5	once	TRBV2
ASSVTGGNYGYT	TRBJ1-2	.	TRBV9
ASSGGQGNTIY	TRBJ1-3	few	TRBV7-8
ATSDHLGTGSTDTQY	TRBJ2-3	.	TRBV24-1
ASSAEGATGMNTEAF	TRBJ1-1	.	TRBV9
ASSWGTGTNYGYT	TRBJ1-2	.	TRBV7-2